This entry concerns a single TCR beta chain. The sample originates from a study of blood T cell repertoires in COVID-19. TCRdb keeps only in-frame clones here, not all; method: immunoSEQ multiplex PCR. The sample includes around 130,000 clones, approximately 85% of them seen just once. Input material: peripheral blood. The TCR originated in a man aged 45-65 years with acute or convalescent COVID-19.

The CDR3 reads CATSSTARSQETQYF. CDR3 sequence (DNA): TGTGCCACCAGCTCGACGGCGCGGTCTCAAGAGACCCAGTACTTC. V is TRBV10-3 and J is TRBJ2-5, with D unresolved. V shed 10 bases and J shed 2 bases, with 20 bases lying between them. The CDR3 contains 15 residues. Looked up from germline, CDR1 is ENHRY and CDR2 is SYGVKD.